These 14 T cell receptor beta chains were sequenced from one sample in a study of blood T cell repertoires in COVID-19. TCRdb's copy holds only in-frame clones and misses some; the assay was immunoSEQ multiplex PCR. The top ten hold 38% of the sample, which has 120,000 to 150,000 clones, around 84% seen once. Sequenced material: peripheral blood. The receptors come from a human donor in a cohort sampled during active COVID-19.

The rearrangement uses TRBV29-1 and TRBJ2-7; TRBD1 might be the D (5 bases). Trimming shortened V by 7 bases and J by 2 bases, and 18 bases separated the two germline ends. This CDR3 has 14 amino acids. Germline V gene sequence: CDR1 SQVTM, CDR2 ANQGSEA. DNA for the CDR3: TGCAGCGCCTCCGTTGGCTCAGGGACCTACGAGCAGTACTTC. Residues: CSASVGSGTYEQYF.

V usage is TRBV6-5 and J usage is TRBJ1-3; tentatively, D is TRBD1 (5 bases). Germline CDR1 reads MNHEY; CDR2 reads SVGAGI. The CDR3 has 16 residues. V was cut by 4 bases and J by 0 bases, with 13 bases left in between. The CDR3 DNA reads TGTGCCAGCAGTTTCCTATCAGGGCACTCTGGAAACACCATATATTTT. Its protein is CASSFLSGHSGNTIYF.

The chain joins TRBV2 to TRBJ1-5; maybe TRBD1 (5 bases). Trimming removed 2 bases from V and 2 bases from J, with 13 bases in between. The CDR3 contains 16 residues. CDR1 and CDR2 (germline): SNHLY, FYNNEI. The CDR3 DNA reads as TGTGCCAGCAGTGAATATCAGGGAAGCGGCAATCAGCCCCAGCATTTT. Protein product: CASSEYQGSGNQPQHF.

The J gene is TRBJ2-4, the V gene TRBV5-5, with 7 bases matching TRBD1. The J segment lost 8 bases and the V segment lost 5 bases, leaving 16 bases of the junction unmatched. CDR1 is SGHKS, CDR2 YYEKEE, per germline (reference sequence). CDR3 size: 16 residues. The chain's CDR3 is CASSFRQGRALDIQYF. CDR3 sequence (DNA): TGTGCCAGCAGTTTTAGACAGGGAAGGGCCTTGGACATTCAGTACTTC.

CDR3 loop: CASSLDNRGYTF. DNA for the CDR3: TGTGCCAGCAGTTTAGACAATCGTGGCTACACCTTC. This rearrangement joins TRBV6-5 to TRBJ1-2; no reliable D call. Germline V lookup: CDR1 MNHEY, CDR2 SVGAGI. The CDR3 runs to 12 residues. The V and J ends lost 4 bases and 7 bases respectively, with 10 bases between them.

The chain has TRBV12-3 or TRBV12-4 and TRBJ1-1, with TRBD1 matching over 7 bases. The CDR3 runs to 13 residues. The trim removed 2 bases at V and 11 bases at J, leaving 8 bases unmatched. The CDR3 coding sequence is TGTGCCAGCAGTTTAAGACAGGGTGTTGTCGCTTTCTTT. Its translation: CASSLRQGVVAFF.

This chain uses TRBV6-5 with TRBJ1-2; maybe TRBD1 (5 bases). In germline, CDR1 is MNHEY, CDR2 SVGAGI. The CDR3 runs 13 residues. The germline V and J ends were trimmed by 6 bases and 7 bases, with 15 bases remaining between them. The CDR3 region is CASSSLGRVGYTF. In nucleotides, the CDR3 is TGTGCCAGCAGCTCACTGGGCAGGGTTGGCTACACCTTC.

The chain carries TRBV7-2 and TRBJ2-5, with TRBD2 as a possible D gene (6 bases). Germline CDR1 and CDR2: SGHTA and FQGNSA. V was shortened by 7 bases and J by 4 bases, with 13 bases between the two germline ends. The CDR3 is 13 amino acids. The CDR3 DNA reads TGTGCCAGCAAAAGGAGGGACTCAGAGACCCAGTACTTC. Translation gives CASKRRDSETQYF.

This chain's CDR3 is CASSGGQGHDGYTF. In DNA form, the CDR3 reads TGCGCCAGCAGCGGGGGACAGGGGCACGATGGCTACACCTTC. This rearrangement joins TRBV5-1 to TRBJ1-2; 10 positions agree with TRBD1. Germline CDR1 SGHRS, CDR2 YFSETQ. The CDR3 is 14 residues long. Trimming took 4 bases from V and 6 from J; bases not matched to a gene: 6. Full variable domain (rest looked up from reference TRBV5-1 and TRBJ1-2): KAGVTQTPRYLIKTRGQQVTLSCSPISGHRSVSWYQQTPGQGLQFLFEYFSETQRNKGNFPGRFSGRQFSNSRSEMNVSTLELGDSALYLCASSGGQGHDGYTFGSGTRLTVV.

This chain connects TRBV19 to TRBJ1-1; 9 nucleotides align to TRBD1. The trim removed 2 bases at V and 8 bases at J, leaving 3 bases unmatched. The CDR3 sequence is 13 residues long. From germline, CDR1 is LNHDA and CDR2 SQIVND (reference sequence). The CDR3 region is CASSITQGAEAFF. The CDR3 nucleotides are TGTGCCAGTAGTATAACACAGGGGGCAGAAGCTTTCTTT.

A note on this clone: Other nucleotide sequences from this sample produce the same CDR3. V gene TRBV18 combines with J gene TRBJ1-2; TRBD1 might be the D (6 bases). Germline lookup yields CDR1 KGHSH and CDR2 LQKENI. V shed 3 bases and J shed 7 bases, with 9 bases lying between them. The CDR3 length is 12 residues. The CDR3 loop is CASSPGARGYTF. As DNA, the CDR3 is TGTGCCAGCTCACCGGGGGCCCGTGGCTACACCTTC. Full variable domain (remainder filled in from reference TRBV18 and TRBJ1-2): NAGVMQNPRHLVRRRGQEARLRCSPMKGHSHVYWYRQLPEEGLKFMVYLQKENIIDESGMPKERFSAEFPKEGPSILRIQQVVRGDSAAYFCASSPGARGYTFGSGTRLTVV.

The CDR3 protein is CASSPAAGGTEAFF. The CDR3 region has the DNA TGTGCCAGTAGCCCCGCGGCAGGGGGGACTGAAGCTTTCTTT. The V gene is TRBV19, the J gene TRBJ1-1, with 7 bases lining up with TRBD1. Trimming cost V 6 bases and J 5 bases; bases outside gene matches: 9. There are 14 residues in the CDR3. CDR1 LNHDA and CDR2 SQIVND come from the germline V gene (reference sequence).

The chain links TRBV6-2 or TRBV6-3 to TRBJ2-5; D possibly corresponds to TRBD1 (6 bases). The CDR3 has 18 amino acids. Trimming removed 1 base at V and 3 bases at J, with 21 bases between. CDR1 and CDR2 (germline): MNHEY, SVGEGT. CDR3: CASSYWTVSVGGEETQYF. The CDR3 bases are TGTGCCAGCAGTTACTGGACAGTGAGTGTGGGTGGTGAAGAGACCCAGTACTTC.

The rearrangement links TRBV7-2 to TRBJ1-2; a weak D match, TRBD1 (6 bases). The CDR3 loop spans 17 amino acids. Germline loops: CDR1 SGHTA, CDR2 FQGNSA. The germline V and J ends were trimmed by 1 base and 0 bases, with 15 bases remaining between them. DNA of the CDR3: TGTGCCAGCAGCTTAGGCCGGGGGGGGGCTTCTAACTATGGCTACACCTTC. This sequence encodes CASSLGRGGASNYGYTF.